Listed below are T cell receptor beta chains from one sample, sequenced in a study of blood T cells in healthy people across ages. MiXCR was run by TCRdb on the 5' RACE reads, yielding one entry per CDR3 protein. Of around 800,000 distinct CDR3 sequences in the sample, around 62% were seen once. Sequences were obtained from blood. All receptors derive from a man under 40 in good health. Both conserved end residues are part of each CDR3. A D gene is named only where the DNA matches it firmly. The size field is filled for only some rows; it gives once, few, many or a size class.

v_gene,abundance,d_gene,j_gene,len,CDR3aa,CDR3nt
TRBV9,NA,TRBD1,TRBJ2-7,14,CASSRTGLNYEQYF,TGTGCCAGCAGCCGGACAGGGTTAAACTACGAGCAGTACTTC
TRBV5-6,NA,NA,TRBJ2-1,15,CASSLAGQIYNEQFF,TGTGCCAGCAGCTTAGCGGGACAGATCTACAATGAGCAGTTCTTC
TRBV12-3/TRBV12-4,NA,NA,TRBJ2-1,15,CASSLRGTGVGEQFF,TGTGCCAGCAGTTTGCGTGGGACCGGCGTAGGCGAGCAGTTCTTC
TRBV4-3,few,TRBD1,TRBJ1-2,18,CASSQEIKAGGRSYGYTF,TGCGCCAGCAGCCAAGAAATAAAGGCAGGGGGCCGGAGCTATGGCTACACCTTC
TRBV12-3/TRBV12-4,NA,TRBD2,TRBJ2-1,13,CASITSGGREQFF,TGTGCCAGCATTACTAGCGGGGGACGGGAGCAGTTCTTC
TRBV11-3,NA,NA,TRBJ2-7,13,CASSASGNYGQYF,TGTGCCAGCAGCGCGTCAGGGAACTACGGGCAGTACTTC
TRBV6-2/TRBV6-3,NA,NA,TRBJ1-1,14,CASSLDRVSTEAFF,TGTGCCAGCAGTCTTGATCGGGTCAGCACTGAAGCTTTCTTT
TRBV7-6,NA,NA,TRBJ1-6,16,CASSLGQGSTFSPLHF,TGTGCCAGCAGCTTAGGTCAGGGGAGTACTTTTTCACCCCTCCACTTT
TRBV5-6,once,NA,TRBJ2-3,16,CASSSRGKRSTDTQYF,TGTGCCAGCAGCTCCAGGGGCAAAAGAAGCACAGATACGCAGTATTTT
TRBV6-2/TRBV6-3,NA,TRBD2,TRBJ2-7,16,CASTEGGTSGNYEQYF,TGTGCCAGCACCGAGGGGGGGACTAGCGGTAACTACGAGCAGTACTTC
TRBV13,NA,NA,TRBJ2-5,12,CASSWGTETQYF,TGTGCCAGCAGCTGGGGCACGGAGACCCAGTACTTC
TRBV7-8,NA,NA,TRBJ2-1,12,CASSSYGREQFF,TGTGCCAGCAGCTCCTACGGTCGGGAGCAGTTCTTC
TRBV29-1,few,NA,TRBJ2-7,12,CSVNRAGDEQYF,TGCAGCGTTAATCGCGCGGGTGATGAGCAGTACTTC
TRBV12-3/TRBV12-4,NA,TRBD1,TRBJ2-1,16,CASRETGGNGYNEQFF,TGTGCCAGCAGGGAGACAGGGGGAAACGGCTACAATGAGCAGTTCTTC
TRBV24-1,NA,NA,TRBJ2-1,15,CATSNKDRSYNEQFF,TGTGCCACCAGTAATAAGGACAGATCCTACAATGAGCAGTTCTTC
TRBV10-3,NA,NA,TRBJ1-4,14,CAIRGTAANEKLFF,TGTGCCATCAGGGGGACGGCTGCTAATGAAAAACTGTTTTTT
TRBV28,NA,NA,TRBJ2-3,15,CASSLRGPRADTQYF,TGTGCCAGCAGCCTCCGGGGCCCCAGAGCAGATACGCAGTATTTT
TRBV20-1,NA,TRBD2,TRBJ2-3,16,CSASWGLAELTDTQYF,TGCAGTGCTAGTTGGGGACTAGCGGAGCTCACAGATACGCAGTATTTT
TRBV6-2/TRBV6-3,NA,NA,TRBJ2-7,13,CASTDPVNYEQYF,TGTGCCAGCACCGACCCGGTGAACTACGAGCAGTACTTC
TRBV29-1,few,NA,TRBJ2-5,13,CSVDQSSQETQYF,TGCAGCGTTGATCAATCCAGTCAAGAGACCCAGTACTTC
TRBV28,few,NA,TRBJ2-7,12,CARGRSSYEQYF,TGTGCCAGGGGGAGGAGCTCCTACGAGCAGTACTTC
TRBV7-9,many,NA,TRBJ1-5,13,CASSPGGNQPQHF,TGTGCCAGCAGTCCCGGTGGAAATCAGCCCCAGCATTTT
TRBV4-2,NA,NA,TRBJ2-3,14,CASSRELSTDTQYF,TGTGCCAGCAGCCGGGAGCTTAGCACAGATACGCAGTATTTT
TRBV7-8,few,NA,TRBJ2-2,16,CASSRRAAGNTGELFF,TGTGCCAGCAGCCGACGAGCAGCGGGGAACACCGGGGAGCTGTTTTTT
TRBV9,few,TRBD1,TRBJ2-7,14,CASSAQGQGYEQYF,TGTGCCAGCAGCGCCCAAGGACAGGGCTACGAGCAGTACTTC
TRBV10-3,NA,NA,TRBJ2-7,14,CAISESTGRYEQYF,TGTGCCATCAGTGAGTCGACAGGGAGGTACGAGCAGTACTTC
TRBV6-1,NA,TRBD1,TRBJ1-2,15,CASSRSLTGGNGYTF,TGTGCCAGCAGTCGCTCCCTGACAGGGGGCAATGGCTACACCTTC
TRBV28,NA,NA,TRBJ2-5,16,CASSLWLGQNQETQYF,TGTGCCAGCAGTTTATGGCTAGGACAGAACCAAGAGACCCAGTACTTC
TRBV20-1,few,NA,TRBJ2-3,14,CSARSGSRTDTQYF,TGCAGTGCTAGATCCGGGAGCCGCACAGATACGCAGTATTTT
TRBV28,NA,TRBD2,TRBJ2-5,16,CASSLGLAGDQETQYF,TGTGCCAGCAGTTTGGGACTAGCGGGGGATCAAGAGACCCAGTACTTC
TRBV5-4,NA,TRBD1,TRBJ2-7,15,CASSPPAGGFGEQYF,TGTGCCAGCAGCCCTCCGGCAGGGGGCTTCGGCGAGCAGTACTTC
TRBV7-6,few,TRBD1,TRBJ1-5,15,CASSQGTARNQPQHF,TGTGCCAGTAGCCAAGGGACAGCTCGCAATCAGCCCCAGCATTTT
TRBV3-1,NA,NA,TRBJ2-3,12,CASSQDDNTQYF,TGTGCCAGCAGCCAAGACGACAATACGCAGTATTTT
TRBV3-1,NA,TRBD2,TRBJ2-4,18,CASSQDEVAGLAKNIQYF,TGTGCCAGCAGCCAAGATGAGGTAGCGGGACTAGCCAAAAACATTCAGTACTTC
TRBV7-9,NA,NA,TRBJ2-5,14,CASSLRSAADEQYF,TGTGCCAGCAGCTTAAGGTCAGCGGCGGATGAGCAGTACTTC
TRBV15,NA,NA,TRBJ2-3,16,CATSRDRGRGTDTQYF,TGTGCCACCAGCAGAGATAGGGGGCGGGGAACAGATACGCAGTATTTT
TRBV14,few,NA,TRBJ2-3,15,CASSQWGTSTDTQYF,TGTGCCAGCAGCCAGTGGGGTACTAGCACAGATACGCAGTATTTT
TRBV6-4,few,TRBD2,TRBJ2-2,17,CASSAPLAGVNTGELFF,TGTGCCAGCAGTGCCCCTCTAGCGGGGGTGAACACCGGGGAGCTGTTTTTT
TRBV28,few,NA,TRBJ2-6,15,CASNGPYTGANVLTF,TGTGCCAGCAACGGGCCTTACACTGGGGCCAACGTCCTGACTTTC
TRBV5-6,NA,NA,TRBJ2-1,16,CASSFRQGRSYNEQFF,TGTGCCAGCAGCTTTCGGCAGGGGCGTTCCTACAATGAGCAGTTCTTC
TRBV28,few,NA,TRBJ2-3,13,CASSLVPGDTQYF,TGTGCCAGCAGTCTAGTTCCGGGAGATACGCAGTATTTT
TRBV10-3,NA,TRBD1,TRBJ2-6,18,CAINEQGFSSSGANVLTF,TGTGCCATCAACGAACAGGGGTTTTCAAGCTCTGGGGCCAACGTCCTGACTTTC
TRBV7-2,NA,TRBD1,TRBJ2-7,16,CASSSDLGTGYYEQYF,TGTGCCAGCAGCTCGGATTTGGGGACAGGGTACTACGAGCAGTACTTC
TRBV24-1,NA,NA,TRBJ2-3,11,CATSDPNSQYF,TGTGCCACCAGTGATCCTAATTCGCAGTATTTT
TRBV3-1,NA,TRBD1,TRBJ1-6,15,CASSQDRGYNSPLHF,TGTGCCAGCAGTCAGGACAGGGGTTATAATTCACCCCTCCACTTT
TRBV7-9,NA,NA,TRBJ1-6,14,CASIPWQGDSPLHF,TGTGCCAGCATCCCCTGGCAGGGCGATTCACCCCTCCACTTT
TRBV7-2,once,NA,TRBJ2-7,14,CASSSAEVIYEQYF,TGTGCCAGCAGCTCGGCAGAAGTGATATACGAGCAGTACTTC
TRBV7-9,once,NA,TRBJ2-7,14,CASSFSISSYEQYF,TGTGCCAGCAGCTTTAGTATAAGCTCCTACGAGCAGTACTTC
TRBV30,NA,NA,TRBJ2-2,11,CAWENTGELFF,TGTGCCTGGGAGAACACCGGGGAGCTGTTTTTT
TRBV6-1,NA,NA,TRBJ2-7,13,CASSEARDYEQYF,TGTGCCAGCAGTGAAGCGCGAGACTACGAGCAGTACTTC
TRBV20-1,NA,TRBD1,TRBJ2-1,16,CSALPAGQGAYNEQFF,TGCAGTGCTCTCCCCGCGGGACAGGGGGCTTACAATGAGCAGTTCTTC
TRBV20-1,NA,TRBD2,TRBJ2-3,16,CSATSSGGGNTDTQYF,TGCAGCGCAACCTCATCCGGCGGGGGAAACACAGATACGCAGTATTTT
TRBV29-1,NA,NA,TRBJ2-4,20,CSVDRGLFVGGGQGINIQYF,TGCAGCGTTGACAGGGGGCTTTTTGTCGGCGGGGGGCAAGGGATAAACATTCAGTACTTT
TRBV4-1,NA,NA,TRBJ2-7,13,CASSPPAGNEQYF,TGCGCCAGCAGCCCCCCTGCGGGTAACGAGCAGTACTTC
TRBV28,NA,TRBD1,TRBJ2-1,16,CASSTSGTGLGDEQFF,TGTGCCAGCAGTACATCCGGGACAGGCCTAGGAGATGAGCAGTTCTTC
TRBV30,once,NA,TRBJ2-1,11,CAWSVQHGQFF,TGTGCCTGGAGTGTACAGCACGGGCAGTTCTTC
TRBV4-3,NA,TRBD2,TRBJ2-3,17,CASSQAWRGGGTDTQYF,TGCGCCAGCAGCCAAGCGTGGCGCGGGGGGGGCACGGATACGCAGTATTTT
TRBV20-1,NA,NA,TRBJ2-1,14,CSARALGRANEQFF,TGCAGTGCTAGAGCTTTGGGCAGGGCTAATGAGCAGTTCTTC
TRBV7-2,few,TRBD1,TRBJ1-5,14,CASSLEVGQPPQHF,TGTGCCAGCAGCTTAGAGGTGGGACAGCCGCCCCAGCATTTT
TRBV2,NA,TRBD2,TRBJ2-1,14,CASSEMTGGNEQFF,TGTGCCAGCAGTGAGATGACGGGAGGGAATGAGCAGTTCTTC